This record concerns one T cell receptor (beta chain) sequence. No antigen is known for it. Germline CDR1 reads MGHDK; CDR2 reads SYGVNS. The CDR3 has 15 residues. The V and J ends lost 5 bases and 3 bases respectively, with 13 bases between them. The data belong to a study of beta chain features in type 1 diabetes. TCRB transcripts that were expressed got sequenced, as all of the isolated RNA had been reverse transcribed. Sequencing was performed with immunoSEQ multiplex PCR; in TCRdb, only in-frame clones are kept and a portion is missing. The table shows roughly 150,000 clones, with more than 9.5% occurring only once. Study-wide findings and caveats: Researchers cautioned that cDNA sequencing could over-represent cells with high TCR expression. At VDJ recombination sites, type 1 diabetes patients had fewer insertions and more deleted nucleotides.

This receptor was obtained from a man between 18 and 29 years old in good health. J is TRBJ1-4 and V is TRBV25-1, with D tentatively TRBD1 (5 bases). Sequenced input: central memory CD4+ T cells from blood. The CDR3 DNA reads TGTGCCAGCAGTCAACGGGACGGATCTAATGAAAAACTGTTTTTT. It codes for CASSQRDGSNEKLFF.